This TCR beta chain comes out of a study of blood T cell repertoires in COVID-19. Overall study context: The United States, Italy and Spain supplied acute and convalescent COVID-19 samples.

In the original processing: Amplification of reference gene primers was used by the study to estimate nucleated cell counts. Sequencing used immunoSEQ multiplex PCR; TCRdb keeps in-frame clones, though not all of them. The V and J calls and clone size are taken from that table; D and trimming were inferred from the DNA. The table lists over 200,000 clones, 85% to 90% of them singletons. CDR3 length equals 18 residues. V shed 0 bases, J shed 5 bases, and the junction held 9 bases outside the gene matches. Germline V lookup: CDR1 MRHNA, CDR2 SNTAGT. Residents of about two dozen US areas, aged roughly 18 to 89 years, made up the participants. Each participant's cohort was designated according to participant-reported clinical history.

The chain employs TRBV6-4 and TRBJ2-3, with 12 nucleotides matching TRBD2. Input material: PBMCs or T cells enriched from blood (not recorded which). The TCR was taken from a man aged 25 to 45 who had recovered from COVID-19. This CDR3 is CASSDSQSTSGGIDTQYF. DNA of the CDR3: TGTGCCAGCAGTGACTCTCAATCGACTAGCGGGGGTATAGATACGCAGTATTTT.